This TCR beta chain was sequenced for a study of cytomegalovirus exposure and HLA in healthy donors. The J segment lost 2 bases and the V segment lost 6 bases, leaving 6 bases of the junction unmatched. CDR1 SGHRS and CDR2 YFSETQ come from the germline V gene. CDR3 size: 15 residues. The sample holds one count of this clone. Its cognate antigen is unknown. Whole-study findings and limits: Per a prior analysis, the majority of TCR beta V segments were productive roughly 87% or roughly 30% of the time. Further analysis, carried out later, found HLA-associated TCR beta chains more clonally expanded than equally common other chains.

The PCR was carried out with 60 Vbeta primers and 13 Jbeta primers. Libraries were prepared by immunoSEQ multiplex PCR; TCRdb keeps only in-frame clonotypes and omits some of them. The repertoire holds 160,000 or so clones, with less than 80% as singletons. Sequencing was carried out using PBMCs. The chain links TRBV5-1 to TRBJ2-2; 8 nucleotides agree with TRBD2. The clonotype comes from a woman between 40 and 55 years old in good health and CMV-seronegative. The CDR3 coding sequence is TGCGCCAGCACACCTCTAGCGGGTAACACCGGGGAGCTGTTTTTT. Translation gives CASTPLAGNTGELFF.